The 26 T cell receptor beta chains presented below share a single source sample, sequenced in a study of blood T cells in healthy people across ages (dated by TCRdb to between 2015 and 2017). To prepare the library, 5' RACE was applied. The instrument was an Illumina HiSeq 2500. A second PCR of roughly 7 to 11 cycles was run with a J-beta primer mix and a sample-barcoded 5' primer. TCRdb reprocessed the public reads (quality trimming at Q25 with fastp, clone calling with MiXCR) and kept in-frame beta chains. All rows with the same CDR3 protein become a single entry with the most common DNA and genes. The sample data list some 760,000 distinct CDR3 sequences, and around a quarter of these were observed just once. The ten biggest clones cover approximately 4% of the sample. These data also formed part of another study, on T cells of mothers and their children.

The sample was blood. These TCRs come from a boy younger than 18 in good health.

V usage is TRBV7-9 and J usage is TRBJ1-3; D is undetermined. Germline V gene data show CDR1 as SEHNR and CDR2 as FQNEAQ (reference sequence). V was cut by 3 bases and J by 0 bases, with 12 bases left in between. CDR3 length: 16 amino acids. CDR3 sequence reads: CASSFGLGASGNTIYF. Written as DNA, the CDR3 is TGTGCCAGCAGCTTCGGCCTGGGTGCCTCTGGAAACACCATATATTTT.

This clonotype was recorded once. The J gene is TRBJ1-1, the V gene TRBV28, with a weak D call TRBD1 (5 bases). Germline lookup yields CDR1 MDHEN and CDR2 SYDVKM. Trimming took off 5 bases at V and 1 base at J, with 14 bases between the two ends. CDR3 length equals 15 residues. For the CDR3, the DNA is TGTGCCAGCAGTCAACGGGACCGGCCGAACACTGAAGCTTTCTTT. Translated: CASSQRDRPNTEAFF.

The chain joins TRBV28 to TRBJ2-7; D perhaps matches TRBD2 (5 bases). The germline gives CDR1 MDHEN, CDR2 SYDVKM. The CDR3 is 15 residues long. Trimming stripped 5 bases from V and 0 bases from J, with 14 bases between. CDR3 loop: CASSKISGTSYEQYF. Here the CDR3 DNA reads TGTGCCAGCAGTAAAATCAGCGGAACCTCCTACGAGCAGTACTTC.

The gene calls are TRBV7-2 and TRBJ2-7; D is undetermined. Per the germline V gene, CDR1 is SGHTA and CDR2 is FQGNSA. Trimming cost V 1 base and J 2 bases, with 15 bases left between them. The CDR3 sequence is 16 residues long. The CDR3 sequence: CASSLESGRSTYEQYF. CDR3 coding DNA: TGTGCCAGCAGCTTAGAATCCGGACGATCGACCTACGAGCAGTACTTC.

This clonotype was seen many times. The chain joins TRBV7-3 to TRBJ2-1, with 9 bases matching TRBD2. The trim removed 1 base at V and 4 bases at J, leaving 2 bases unmatched. Germline lookup yields CDR1 SGHTA and CDR2 FQGTGA. CDR3 size: 15 residues. The CDR3 protein is CASSLIAGGYNEQFF. The CDR3 nucleotides are TGTGCCAGCAGCTTAATCGCGGGAGGGTACAATGAGCAGTTCTTC. The whole variable domain, filled in from reference TRBV7-3 and TRBJ2-1, reads GAGVSQTPSNKVTEKGKYVELRCDPISGHTALYWYRQSLGQGPEFLIYFQGTGAADDSGLPNDRFFAVRPEGSVSTLKIQRTERGDSAVYLCASSLIAGGYNEQFFGPGTRLTVL.

This chain uses TRBV27 with TRBJ2-3, with a tentative D call TRBD1 (6 bases). Trimming took off 4 bases at V and 2 bases at J, with 19 bases between the two ends. This CDR3 comprises 17 residues. Germline V gene data show CDR1 as MNHEY and CDR2 as SMNVEV (reference sequence). The CDR3, as DNA: TGTGCCAGCAGTTCGGGACAAGGAGTTTTCTTCACAGATACGCAGTATTTT. Amino acid sequence: CASSSGQGVFFTDTQYF.

The V call is TRBV5-6, the J call TRBJ1-1; a weak D match, TRBD1 (6 bases). V was pared by 1 base and J by 6 bases, with 10 bases between. The CDR3 runs to 13 residues. CDR1 and CDR2 from the germline V gene are SGHDT and YYEEEE. As DNA, the CDR3 is TGTGCCAGCAGCTTGATCCCAGGGGCTGAAGCTTTCTTT. Translation: CASSLIPGAEAFF.

The chain has TRBV7-9 and TRBJ1-1; D not resolved. V was trimmed by 6 bases and J by 3 bases, leaving 11 bases between them. Germline-derived CDR1 and CDR2 are SEHNR and FQNEAQ (reference sequence). The CDR3 is 13 residues long. CDR3 amino acids: CASRTGGDTEAFF. The DNA for the CDR3 is TGTGCCAGCAGGACCGGTGGGGACACTGAAGCTTTCTTT.

In this sample, this clonotype turned up a few times. The chain combines TRBV7-2 with TRBJ2-3; D not resolved. Germline-derived CDR1 and CDR2 are SGHTA and FQGNSA. The V end lost 2 bases, the J end lost 2 bases, and 8 bases lay between the germline ends. The CDR3 has 14 residues. Written as DNA, the CDR3 is TGTGCCAGCAGCTTAACGACACCCACAGATACGCAGTATTTT. It is translated as CASSLTTPTDTQYF.

The rearrangement uses TRBV5-5 and TRBJ2-5; tentatively, D is TRBD1 (6 bases). The germline V gene has CDR1 SGHKS and CDR2 YYEKEE (reference sequence). The CDR3 consists of 15 residues. Deletions cut 1 base from V and 4 bases from J, with 14 bases between. CDR3 loop: CASSLTRGVGETQYF. The CDR3, as DNA: TGTGCCAGCAGCTTGACCAGGGGCGTCGGAGAGACCCAGTACTTC.

In its sample, this clonotype was seen a few times. The rearrangement joins TRBV24-1 to TRBJ1-5; D perhaps matches TRBD1 (6 bases). There are 15 residues in the CDR3. V lost 3 bases to trimming and J lost 5 bases, with 13 bases between them. Germline V gene sequence: CDR1 KGHDR, CDR2 SFDVKD. The CDR3 here is CATSDPSGADQPQHF. The CDR3 nucleotides read TGTGCCACCAGTGATCCATCAGGGGCAGATCAGCCCCAGCATTTT.

V is TRBV20-1 and J is TRBJ2-7; 13 nucleotides align to TRBD2. Germline V gene data show CDR1 as DFQATT and CDR2 as SNEGSKA (reference sequence). The V and J ends lost 4 bases and 5 bases, in that order; junction bases with no gene match: 8. The CDR3 is 15 residues long. The CDR3 is CSAKTSGRTLHEQYF. Written as DNA, the CDR3 is TGCAGTGCTAAGACTAGCGGGAGGACCCTCCACGAGCAGTACTTC.

This clonotype has just a few counts. V and J are TRBV28 and TRBJ2-1, with 7 bases that match TRBD1. Trimming at V came to 3 bases and at J to 4 bases, leaving 6 bases not matched to a gene. This CDR3 has 15 amino acids. Germline V gives CDR1 MDHEN, CDR2 SYDVKM. The CDR3 bases are TGTGCCAGCAGTTTTGGGCAGGGGGTGTACAATGAGCAGTTCTTC. As protein: CASSFGQGVYNEQFF.

The sample holds a few counts of this clonotype. The chain joins TRBV20-1 to TRBJ2-3; tentative D call: TRBD2 (7 bases). The CDR3 is 15 amino acids. In germline, CDR1 is DFQATT, CDR2 SNEGSKA (reference sequence). Trimming cost V 0 bases and J 1 base, with 11 bases left between them. As DNA, the CDR3 is TGCAGTGCTAGAGATCTGCGGGGGCGCACAGATACGCAGTATTTT. Its translation: CSARDLRGRTDTQYF.

This chain uses TRBV4-1 with TRBJ1-4, with TRBD1 identical over 10 bases. CDR3 length: 17 amino acids. J lost 7 bases, V lost 1 base, and 9 bases had no gene match. The germline CDR1 and CDR2 sequences are MGHRA and YSYEKL. As DNA, the CDR3 is TGCGCCAGCAGCCAAGTGGGGACAGGGGCGAATAGTGAAAAACTGTTTTTT. Amino acid sequence: CASSQVGTGANSEKLFF.

CDR3 nucleotide sequence: TGTGCCAGCAGTAGGCAGGCCGCTTCTGAAGCTTTCTTT. Translating gives CASSRQAASEAFF. The rearrangement uses TRBV27 and TRBJ1-1; no firm D call. Deletions cut 5 bases from V and 6 bases from J, with 13 bases between. CDR3 length: 13 amino acids. Germline values: CDR1 MNHEY, CDR2 SMNVEV (reference sequence).

V and J are TRBV9 and TRBJ2-2; TRBD2 matches 10 bases. The germline CDR1 and CDR2 sequences are SGDLS and YYNGEE. V was clipped by 4 bases and J by 0 bases; unmatched bases: 9. The CDR3 loop spans 18 amino acids. CDR3 DNA: TGTGCCAGCAGCCCAGGACTAGCGGACCCAGCGAACACCGGGGAGCTGTTTTTT. Translated, it gives CASSPGLADPANTGELFF.

The chain is built from TRBV28 and TRBJ2-7; D ambiguous. The J call may be faulty, since TRBJ2-1 better matches the DNA end. Per germline, CDR1 MDHEN and CDR2 SYDVKM. The CDR3 totals 14 residues. CDR3 loop: CASSPTAHYNEQFF. For the CDR3, the DNA is TGTGCCAGCAGCCCTACTGCTCATTACAATGAGCAGTTCTTC.

This rearrangement joins TRBV7-2 to TRBJ2-5, with 7 bases matching TRBD1. The CDR3 spans 14 residues. Germline loops: CDR1 SGHTA, CDR2 FQGNSA. Trimming removed 5 bases from V and 1 base from J; junction bases left unmatched: 4. The DNA of the CDR3 is TGTGCCAGCAGCGTACCAGGGGGCCAAGAGACCCAGTACTTC. Translating gives CASSVPGGQETQYF. Complete variable domain (other parts from reference TRBV7-2 and TRBJ2-5): GAGVSQSPSNKVTEKGKDVELRCDPISGHTALYWYRQSLGQGLEFLIYFQGNSAPDKSGLPSDRFSAERTGGSVSTLTIQRTQQEDSAVYLCASSVPGGQETQYFGPGTRLLVL.

This clonotype was detected a few times. The chain couples TRBV29-1 to TRBJ2-1, with a possible D match to TRBD1 (6 bases). This CDR3 comprises 11 residues. Trimming cost V 7 bases and J 12 bases, with 16 bases left between them. Germline CDR1 SQVTM, CDR2 ANQGSEA. The CDR3 reads CSATGIAGQFF. In nucleotides, the CDR3 is TGCAGCGCAACAGGGATCGCTGGGCAGTTCTTC.

The table lists this clonotype with a few counts. This chain uses TRBV11-2 with TRBJ1-6; possible D gene TRBD1, 5 bases. Germline loops: CDR1 SGHAT, CDR2 FQNNGV. This CDR3 is 21 amino acids long. Between the trimmed V and J ends, which lost 2 bases and 0 bases, there was a span of 23 bases. CDR3 region: CASSLRDRGVIGSSYNSPLHF. The DNA of the CDR3 is TGTGCCAGCAGCTTAAGGGACCGCGGGGTTATTGGGAGCTCCTATAATTCACCCCTCCACTTT.

This clonotype is a singleton in its sample. J is TRBJ2-5 and V is TRBV11-2, with D perhaps assigned TRBD1 or TRBD2 (6 bases each). Germline assignment: CDR1 SGHAT and CDR2 FQNNGV. This CDR3 comprises 13 residues. Trimming took 11 bases from V and 3 from J, leaving 16 bases between them. CDR3 in DNA: TGTGCCTCCACGGGGGCCGGAGAAGAGACCCAGTACTTC. Its protein product is CASTGAGEETQYF.

This clonotype turned up a few times. The V gene is TRBV6-2 or TRBV6-3, the J gene TRBJ1-1, with 7 bases matching TRBD1. V shed 8 bases and J 4 bases; nucleotides not matched to a gene: 16. The CDR3 length is 16 residues. Germline values: CDR1 MNHEY, CDR2 SVGEGT. The CDR3 spells CASQPRGLEWGTEAFF. The CDR3 bases are TGTGCCAGCCAACCGAGGGGGCTCGAATGGGGCACTGAAGCTTTCTTT.

The chain uses TRBV9 and TRBJ2-7; 9 nucleotides agree with TRBD2. CDR1 is SGDLS, CDR2 YYNGEE, per germline. The CDR3 is made up of 15 amino acids. V was clipped by 3 bases and J by 2 bases; unmatched bases: 6. This CDR3 is CASSALAGLAYEQYF. CDR3 sequence (DNA): TGTGCCAGCAGCGCTCTAGCGGGATTAGCCTACGAGCAGTACTTC.

CDR3: CAISGGPGVNNEQFF. The CDR3 DNA reads TGTGCCATCAGTGGAGGACCGGGCGTCAACAATGAGCAGTTCTTC. The chain couples TRBV10-3 to TRBJ2-1; no clear D gene. The CDR3 is 15 residues long. V lost 4 bases, J lost 5 bases, and 15 bases lay in between. Germline V lookup: CDR1 ENHRY, CDR2 SYGVKD.

This clonotype was counted a few times. The chain combines TRBV27 with TRBJ1-1; 8 nucleotides agree with TRBD1. CDR3 length: 15 amino acids. The V gene end was trimmed by 2 bases and the J gene end by 4 bases; junction bases not matched to a gene: 6. The germline gives CDR1 MNHEY, CDR2 SMNVEV (reference sequence). The CDR3 loop is CASSLVQGAFTEAFF. CDR3 in DNA: TGTGCCAGCAGTTTAGTCCAGGGGGCCTTCACTGAAGCTTTCTTT.